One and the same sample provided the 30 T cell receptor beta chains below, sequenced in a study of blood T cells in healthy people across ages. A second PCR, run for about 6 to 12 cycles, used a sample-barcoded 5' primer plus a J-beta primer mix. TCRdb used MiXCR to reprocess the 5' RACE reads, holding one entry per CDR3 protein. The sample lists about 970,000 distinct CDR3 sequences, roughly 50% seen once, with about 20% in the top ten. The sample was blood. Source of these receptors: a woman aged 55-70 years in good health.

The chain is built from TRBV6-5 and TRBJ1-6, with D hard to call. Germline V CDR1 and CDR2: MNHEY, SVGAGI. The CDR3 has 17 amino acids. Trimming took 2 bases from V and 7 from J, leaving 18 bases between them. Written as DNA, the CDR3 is TGTGCCAGCAGTTACGACGGACCCTCACGGATCAATTCACCCCTCCACTTT. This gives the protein CASSYDGPSRINSPLHF.

Here the CDR3 DNA reads TGTGCCACCAACGGAGGGGCAGGGGGCTACACCTTC. It yields the protein CATNGGAGGYTF. The chain recombines TRBV12-3 or TRBV12-4 with TRBJ1-2; the D gene is possibly TRBD1 (5 bases). This CDR3 is built from 12 residues. Deletions cut 10 bases from V and 8 bases from J, with 17 bases between.

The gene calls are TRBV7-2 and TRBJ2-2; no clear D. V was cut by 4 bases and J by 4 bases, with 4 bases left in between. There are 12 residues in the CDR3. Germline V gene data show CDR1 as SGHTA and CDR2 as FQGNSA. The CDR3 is CASSSTTGELFF. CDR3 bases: TGTGCCAGCAGCTCCACCACCGGGGAGCTGTTTTTT.

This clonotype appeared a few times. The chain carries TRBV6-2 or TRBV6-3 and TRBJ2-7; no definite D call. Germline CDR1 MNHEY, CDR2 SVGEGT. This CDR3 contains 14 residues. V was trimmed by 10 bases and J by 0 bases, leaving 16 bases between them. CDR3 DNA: TGTGCCATCTCACTGCGCGGTTCCTCCTACGAGCAGTACTTC. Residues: CAISLRGSSYEQYF.

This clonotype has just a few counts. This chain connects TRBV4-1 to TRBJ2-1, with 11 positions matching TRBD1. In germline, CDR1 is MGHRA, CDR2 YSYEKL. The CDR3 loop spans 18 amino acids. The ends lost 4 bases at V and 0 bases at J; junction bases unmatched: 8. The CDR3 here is CASSPGQGARSSYNEQFF. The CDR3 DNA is TGCGCCAGCAGCCCAGGACAGGGGGCGCGAAGCTCCTACAATGAGCAGTTCTTC.

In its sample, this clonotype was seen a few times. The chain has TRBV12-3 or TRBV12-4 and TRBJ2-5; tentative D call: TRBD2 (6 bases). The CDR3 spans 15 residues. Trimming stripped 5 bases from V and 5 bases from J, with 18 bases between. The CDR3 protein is CASSLQSGRQETQYF. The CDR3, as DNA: TGTGCCAGCAGTCTGCAATCCGGGAGACAGGAGACCCAGTACTTC.

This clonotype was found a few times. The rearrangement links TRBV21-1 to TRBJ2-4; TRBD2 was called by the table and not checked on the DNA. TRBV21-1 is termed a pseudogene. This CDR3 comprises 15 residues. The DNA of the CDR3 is TGTGCCAGCAGCAAAGTGGGAGGGAGGCAAAACATTCAGTACTTC. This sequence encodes CASSKVGGRQNIQYF.

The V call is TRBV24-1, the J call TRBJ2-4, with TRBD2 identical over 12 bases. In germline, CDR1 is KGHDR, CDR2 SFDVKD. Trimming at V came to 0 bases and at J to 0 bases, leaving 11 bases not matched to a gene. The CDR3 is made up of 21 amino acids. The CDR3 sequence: CATSDLTSGRIERVAKNIQYF. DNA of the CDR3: TGTGCCACCAGTGATTTGACTAGCGGGAGGATTGAAAGGGTAGCCAAAAACATTCAGTACTTC.

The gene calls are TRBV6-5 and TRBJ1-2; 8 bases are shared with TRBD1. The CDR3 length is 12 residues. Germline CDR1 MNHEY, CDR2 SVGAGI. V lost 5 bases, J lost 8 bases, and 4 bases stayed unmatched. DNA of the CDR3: TGTGCCAGCAGTCAGACAGGGGTCGGCTACACCTTC. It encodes CASSQTGVGYTF.

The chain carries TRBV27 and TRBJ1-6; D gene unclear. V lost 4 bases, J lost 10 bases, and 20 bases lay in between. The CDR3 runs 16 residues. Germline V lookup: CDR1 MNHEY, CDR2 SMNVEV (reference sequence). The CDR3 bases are TGTGCCAGCAGTTCCCCCAGTCGGGTTTCGTCCTCACCCCTCCACTTT. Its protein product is CASSSPSRVSSSPLHF.

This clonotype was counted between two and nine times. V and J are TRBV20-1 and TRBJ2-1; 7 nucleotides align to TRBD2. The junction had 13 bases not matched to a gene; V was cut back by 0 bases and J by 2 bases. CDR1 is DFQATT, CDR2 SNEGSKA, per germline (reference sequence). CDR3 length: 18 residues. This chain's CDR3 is CSAREGSPGLAAYNEQFF. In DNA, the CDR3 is TGCAGTGCTAGAGAGGGATCTCCGGGGCTAGCGGCCTACAATGAGCAGTTCTTC.

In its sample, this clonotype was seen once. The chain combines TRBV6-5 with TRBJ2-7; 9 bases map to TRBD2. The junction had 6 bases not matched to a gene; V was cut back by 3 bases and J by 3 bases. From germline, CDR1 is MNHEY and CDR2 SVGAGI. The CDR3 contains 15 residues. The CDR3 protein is CASSYGASGNYEQYF. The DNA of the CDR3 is TGTGCCAGCAGTTATGGGGCTAGCGGGAACTACGAGCAGTACTTC.

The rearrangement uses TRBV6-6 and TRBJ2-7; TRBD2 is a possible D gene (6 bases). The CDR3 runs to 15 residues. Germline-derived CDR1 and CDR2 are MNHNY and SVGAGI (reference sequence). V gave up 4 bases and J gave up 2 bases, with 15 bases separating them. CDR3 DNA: TGTGCCAGCAGTTTTGGGGAGGCCTACCCCTACGAGCAGTACTTC. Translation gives CASSFGEAYPYEQYF.

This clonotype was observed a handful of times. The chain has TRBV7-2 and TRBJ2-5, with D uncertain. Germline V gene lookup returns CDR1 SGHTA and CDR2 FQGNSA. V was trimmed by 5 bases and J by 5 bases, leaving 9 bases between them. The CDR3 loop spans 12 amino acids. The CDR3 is CASSRGYETQYF. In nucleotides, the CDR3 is TGTGCCAGCAGCCGAGGATACGAGACCCAGTACTTC.

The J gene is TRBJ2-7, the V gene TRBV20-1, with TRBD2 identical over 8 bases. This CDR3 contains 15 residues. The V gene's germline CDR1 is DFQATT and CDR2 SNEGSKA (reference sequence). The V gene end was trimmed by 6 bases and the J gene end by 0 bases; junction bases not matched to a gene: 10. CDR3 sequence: CSAAGAGVISYEQYF. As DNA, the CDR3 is TGCAGTGCCGCGGGAGCGGGAGTCATCTCCTACGAGCAGTACTTC.

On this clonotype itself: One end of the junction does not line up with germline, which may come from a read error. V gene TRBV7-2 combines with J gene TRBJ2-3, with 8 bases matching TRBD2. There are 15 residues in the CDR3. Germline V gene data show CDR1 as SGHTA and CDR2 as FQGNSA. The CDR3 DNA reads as TGTGCCAACAGCACCCGACGAGCGGGAGAGGATACGCAGTATTTT. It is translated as CANSTRRAGEDTQYF.

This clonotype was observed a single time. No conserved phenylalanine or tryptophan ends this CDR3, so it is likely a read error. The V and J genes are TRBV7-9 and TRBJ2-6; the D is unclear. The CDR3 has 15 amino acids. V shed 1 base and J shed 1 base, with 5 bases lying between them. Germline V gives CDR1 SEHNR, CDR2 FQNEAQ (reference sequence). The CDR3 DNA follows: TGTGCCAGCAGCTTAGGGCAGTCTGGGGCCAACGTCCTGACTTCC. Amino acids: CASSLGQSGANVLTS.

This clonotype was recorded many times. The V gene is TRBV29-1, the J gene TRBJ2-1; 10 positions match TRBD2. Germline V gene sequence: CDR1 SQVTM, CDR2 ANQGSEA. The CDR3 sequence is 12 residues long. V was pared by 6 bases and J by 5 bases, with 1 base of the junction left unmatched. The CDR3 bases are TGCAGCGTCACTAGCGGGAACAATGAGCAGTTCTTC. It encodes CSVTSGNNEQFF.

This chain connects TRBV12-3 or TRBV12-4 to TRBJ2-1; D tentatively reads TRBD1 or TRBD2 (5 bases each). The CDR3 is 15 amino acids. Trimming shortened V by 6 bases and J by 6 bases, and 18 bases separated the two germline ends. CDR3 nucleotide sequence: TGTGCCAGCAGCCCGGGACGAGCCCCGGTCAATGAGCAGTTCTTC. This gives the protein CASSPGRAPVNEQFF.

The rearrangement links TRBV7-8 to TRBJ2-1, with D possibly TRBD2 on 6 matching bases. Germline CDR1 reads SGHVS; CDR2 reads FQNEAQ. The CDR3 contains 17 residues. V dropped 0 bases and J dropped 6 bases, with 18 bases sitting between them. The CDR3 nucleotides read TGTGCCAGCAGCTTAGCTCCCAATCGTTGGGAGGTCAATGAGCAGTTCTTC. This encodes CASSLAPNRWEVNEQFF.

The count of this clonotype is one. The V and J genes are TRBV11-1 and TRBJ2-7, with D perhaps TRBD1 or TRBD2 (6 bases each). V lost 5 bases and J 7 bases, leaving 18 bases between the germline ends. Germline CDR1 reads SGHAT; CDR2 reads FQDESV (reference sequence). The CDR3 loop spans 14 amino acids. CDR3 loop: CASSVTGPAGEQYF. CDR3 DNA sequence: TGTGCCAGCAGCGTAACAGGGCCGGCGGGGGAGCAGTACTTC.

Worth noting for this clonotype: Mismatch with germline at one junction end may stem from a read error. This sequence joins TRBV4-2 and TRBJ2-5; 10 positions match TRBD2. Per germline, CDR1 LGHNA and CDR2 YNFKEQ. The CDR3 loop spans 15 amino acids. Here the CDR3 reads CASSEELAGQETQYF. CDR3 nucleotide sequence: TGTGCCAGCAGCGAAGAACTAGCGGGGCAAGAGACCCAGTACTTC.

The DNA of the CDR3 is TGTGCCAGCAGCCTCTCGGGGCGTTTGGCGGGCCCAGAAGCTTTCTTT. This gives the protein CASSLSGRLAGPEAFF. V usage is TRBV5-5 and J usage is TRBJ1-1; possibly TRBD1 for D (5 bases). V dropped 4 bases and J dropped 8 bases, with 24 bases sitting between them. The CDR3 sequence is 16 residues long. Germline lookup yields CDR1 SGHKS and CDR2 YYEKEE (reference sequence).

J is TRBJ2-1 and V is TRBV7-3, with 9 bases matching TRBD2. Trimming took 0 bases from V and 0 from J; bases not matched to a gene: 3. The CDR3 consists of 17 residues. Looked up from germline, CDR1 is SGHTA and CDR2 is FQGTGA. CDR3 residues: CASSLTGSGSSYNEQFF. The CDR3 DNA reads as TGTGCCAGCAGCTTAACGGGTAGCGGGAGCTCCTACAATGAGCAGTTCTTC.

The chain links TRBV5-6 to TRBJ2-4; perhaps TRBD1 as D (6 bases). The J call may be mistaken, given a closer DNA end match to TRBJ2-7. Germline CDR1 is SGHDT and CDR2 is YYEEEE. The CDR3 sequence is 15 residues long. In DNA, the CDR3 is TGTGCCAGCAGCTTGAGGGGGACACTTTCGGACGAGCAGTACTTC. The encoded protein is CASSLRGTLSDEQYF.

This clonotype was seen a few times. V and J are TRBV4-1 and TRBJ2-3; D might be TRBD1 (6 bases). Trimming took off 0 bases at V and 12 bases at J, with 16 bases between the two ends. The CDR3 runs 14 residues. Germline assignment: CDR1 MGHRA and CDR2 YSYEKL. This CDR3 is CASSQDLSFGTQYF. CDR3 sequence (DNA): TGCGCCAGCAGCCAAGATTTATCCTTCGGGACACAGTATTTT.

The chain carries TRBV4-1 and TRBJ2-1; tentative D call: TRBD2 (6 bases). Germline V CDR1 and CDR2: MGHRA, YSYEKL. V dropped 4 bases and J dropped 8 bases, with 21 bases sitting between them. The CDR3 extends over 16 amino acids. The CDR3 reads CASSRLYSGSNDEQFF. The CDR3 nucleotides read TGCGCCAGCAGCCGTCTTTACAGCGGGTCTAATGATGAGCAGTTCTTC.

CDR3 DNA sequence: TGTGCCATCAGAGACCTAGCGGGAGGACACAATGAGCAGTACTTC. It yields the protein CAIRDLAGGHNEQYF. The chain joins TRBV10-3 to TRBJ2-5; 11 bases align to TRBD2. Looked up from germline, CDR1 is ENHRY and CDR2 is SYGVKD. Losses at the gene ends were 6 bases for V and 11 bases for J; bases not matched to a gene: 14. The CDR3 loop spans 15 amino acids.

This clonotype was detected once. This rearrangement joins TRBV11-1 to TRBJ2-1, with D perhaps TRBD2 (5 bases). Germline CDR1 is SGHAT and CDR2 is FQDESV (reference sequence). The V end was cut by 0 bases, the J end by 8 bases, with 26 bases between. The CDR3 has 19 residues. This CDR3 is CASSLARLVTGFNQDEQFF. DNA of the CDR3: TGTGCCAGCAGCTTAGCCCGACTGGTGACGGGGTTCAATCAGGATGAGCAGTTCTTC.

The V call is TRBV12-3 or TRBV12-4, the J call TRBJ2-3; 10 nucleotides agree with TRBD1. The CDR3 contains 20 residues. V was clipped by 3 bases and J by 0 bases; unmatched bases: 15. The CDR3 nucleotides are TGTGCCAGCAGTTTTCCCTGGACAGGGGGGGTTGGAGCTAGCACAGATACGCAGTATTTT. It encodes CASSFPWTGGVGASTDTQYF.